The clone carrying this TCR beta chain has a count of ten or more. Its antigen remains unknown. The sample belongs to a study of neurological immune-mediated disorders. Each CDR3 protein gets one entry after TCRdb re-called the 5' RACE reads with MiXCR. The sample contains nearly 60,000 distinct CDR3 sequences, about 3.7% of which appear only once. Germline V lookup: CDR1 DFQATT, CDR2 SNEGSKA (reference sequence). This CDR3 is 14 amino acids long. V was shortened by 0 bases and J by 7 bases, with 12 bases between the two germline ends. Study conclusions and caveats: Phylogenetic analysis grouped 18 of 34 multiple sclerosis patients' repertoires together, suggesting a possible repertoire signature. HTLV-1-associated myelopathy had the most TCR clonal expansion, and multiple sclerosis had the least, less than healthy controls.

Source material: PBMCs. This receptor was obtained from a woman aged 55-75 years with multiple sclerosis. The rearrangement joins TRBV20-1 to TRBJ2-2, with D perhaps given as TRBD1 or TRBD2 (5 bases each). For the CDR3, the DNA is TGCAGTGCTAGAGACCCCGGGGCTTACGGGGAGCTGTTTTTT. Protein product: CSARDPGAYGELFF.